This T cell receptor (beta chain) was documented in a study of shared clonotypes between healthy human individuals. Study at large: CD8 memory received one plate per donor, CD8 naive two, CD4 memory three and CD4 naive three.

The CDR3 contains 15 residues. The germline V gene has CDR1 MGHRA and CDR2 YSYEKL. V was clipped by 0 bases and J by 3 bases; unmatched bases: 1. Each PCR replicate from the sorted subsets contained about 200 ng DNA, which is tens of thousands of T cell genomes. Original handling: ImmunoSEQ gave junction-only sequences without quality scores, so filtering differed. Data came from immunoSEQ multiplex PCR; TCRdb stores just in-frame clones and leaves some out. V, J and clone size are taken as reported in that table, and D and trimming were inferred from the DNA itself. There are almost 700,000 clones in the sample; 92% occur only once, and more than 20% lies in the top ten. CD45RO-negative CD8 cells positively selected for CCR7 made up the naive population, which excluded terminally differentiated effector memory CD45RA+ cells. The donors, all of them Caucasian adults, lived in Nashville, Tennessee.

The receptor was isolated from a man aged 25 to 45 in good health. The rearrangement joins TRBV4-1 to TRBJ2-7; 11 nucleotides line up with TRBD1. The sequenced material came from naive CD8+ T cells sorted from blood. For the CDR3, the DNA is TGCGCCAGCAGCCAAGAGGGGACAGGGGGCTACGAGCAGTACTTC. Translation gives CASSQEGTGGYEQYF.